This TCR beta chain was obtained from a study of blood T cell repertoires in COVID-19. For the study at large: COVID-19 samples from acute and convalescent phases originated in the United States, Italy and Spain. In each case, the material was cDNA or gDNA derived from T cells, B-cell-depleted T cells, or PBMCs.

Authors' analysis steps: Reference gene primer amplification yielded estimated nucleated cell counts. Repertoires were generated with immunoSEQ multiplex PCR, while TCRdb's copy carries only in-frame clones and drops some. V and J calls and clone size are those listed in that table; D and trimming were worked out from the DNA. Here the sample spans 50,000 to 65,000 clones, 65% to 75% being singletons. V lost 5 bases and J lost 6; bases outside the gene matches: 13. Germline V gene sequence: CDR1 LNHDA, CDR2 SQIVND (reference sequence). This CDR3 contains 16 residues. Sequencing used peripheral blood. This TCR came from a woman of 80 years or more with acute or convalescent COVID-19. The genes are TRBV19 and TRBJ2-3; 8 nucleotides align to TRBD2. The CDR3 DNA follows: TGTGCCAGTAGTCGTAAAGCGGGAGCCGGGGGGGATACGCAGTATTTT. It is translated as CASSRKAGAGGDTQYF.